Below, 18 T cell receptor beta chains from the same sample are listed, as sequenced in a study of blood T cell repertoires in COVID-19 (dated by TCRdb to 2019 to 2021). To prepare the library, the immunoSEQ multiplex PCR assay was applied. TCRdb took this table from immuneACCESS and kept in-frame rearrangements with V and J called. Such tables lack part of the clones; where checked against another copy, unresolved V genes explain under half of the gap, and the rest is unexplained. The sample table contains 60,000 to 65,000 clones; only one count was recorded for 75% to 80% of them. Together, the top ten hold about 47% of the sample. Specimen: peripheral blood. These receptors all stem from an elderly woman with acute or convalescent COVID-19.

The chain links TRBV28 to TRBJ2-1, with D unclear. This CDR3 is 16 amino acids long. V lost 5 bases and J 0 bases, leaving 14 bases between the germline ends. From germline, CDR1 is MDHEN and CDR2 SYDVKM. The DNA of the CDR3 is TGTGCCAGCAGTGGATCGACTGCCAGCTCCTACAATGAGCAGTTCTTC. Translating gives CASSGSTASSYNEQFF. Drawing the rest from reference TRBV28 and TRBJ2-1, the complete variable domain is DVKVTQSSRYLVKRTGEKVFLECVQDMDHENMFWYRQDPGLGLRLIYFSYDVKMKEKGDIPEGYSVSREKKERFSLILESASTNQTSMYLCASSGSTASSYNEQFFGPGTRLTVL.

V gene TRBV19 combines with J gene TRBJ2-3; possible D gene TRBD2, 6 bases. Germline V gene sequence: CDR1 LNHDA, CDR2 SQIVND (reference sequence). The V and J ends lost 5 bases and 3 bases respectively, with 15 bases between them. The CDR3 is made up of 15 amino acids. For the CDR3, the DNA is TGTGCCAGTAGTGTCCCGGGACTTTATACAGATACGCAGTATTTT. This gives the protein CASSVPGLYTDTQYF.

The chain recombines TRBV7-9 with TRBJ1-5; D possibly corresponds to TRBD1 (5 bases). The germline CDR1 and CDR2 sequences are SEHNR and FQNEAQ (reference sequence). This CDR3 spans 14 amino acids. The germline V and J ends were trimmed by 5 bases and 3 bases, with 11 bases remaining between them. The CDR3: CASSRGSDNQPQHF. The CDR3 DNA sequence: TGTGCCAGCAGCCGGGGGAGCGACAATCAGCCCCAGCATTTT. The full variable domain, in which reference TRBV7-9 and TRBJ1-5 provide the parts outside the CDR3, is DTGVSQNPRHKITKRGQNVTFRCDPISEHNRLYWYRQTLGQGPEFLTYFQNEAQLEKSRLLSDRFSAERPKGSFSTLEIQRTEQGDSAMYLCASSRGSDNQPQHFGDGTRLSIL.

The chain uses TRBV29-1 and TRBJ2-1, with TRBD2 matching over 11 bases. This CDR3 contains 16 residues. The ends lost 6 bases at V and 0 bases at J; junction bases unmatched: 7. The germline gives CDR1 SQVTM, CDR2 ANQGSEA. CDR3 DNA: TGCAGCGTCGCTCGACTAGCGGGGAGCTCCTACAATGAGCAGTTCTTC. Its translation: CSVARLAGSSYNEQFF.

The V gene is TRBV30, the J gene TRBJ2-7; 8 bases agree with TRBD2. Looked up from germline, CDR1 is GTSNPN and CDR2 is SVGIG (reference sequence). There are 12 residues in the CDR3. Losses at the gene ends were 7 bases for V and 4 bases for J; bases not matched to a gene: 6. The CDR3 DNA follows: TGTGCCTATAGGACTAGCAGTTACGAGCAGTACTTC. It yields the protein CAYRTSSYEQYF.

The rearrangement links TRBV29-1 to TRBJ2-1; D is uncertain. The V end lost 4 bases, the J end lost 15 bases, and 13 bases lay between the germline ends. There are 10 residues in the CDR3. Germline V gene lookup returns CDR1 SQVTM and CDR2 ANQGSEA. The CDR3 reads CSVGDKSSFF. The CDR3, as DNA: TGCAGCGTTGGTGACAAGAGTTCGTTCTTC.

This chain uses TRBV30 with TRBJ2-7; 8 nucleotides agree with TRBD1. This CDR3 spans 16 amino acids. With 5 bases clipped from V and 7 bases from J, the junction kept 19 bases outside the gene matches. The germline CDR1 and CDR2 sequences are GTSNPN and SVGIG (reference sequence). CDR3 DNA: TGTGCCTGGGGGCGTCAGGTAGGGACAGGCCGATGGGAGCAGTACTTC. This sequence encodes CAWGRQVGTGRWEQYF.

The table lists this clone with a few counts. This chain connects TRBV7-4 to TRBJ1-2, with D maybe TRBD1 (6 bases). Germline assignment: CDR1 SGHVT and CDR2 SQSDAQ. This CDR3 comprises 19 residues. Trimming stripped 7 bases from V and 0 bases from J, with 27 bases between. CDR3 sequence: CASTQIAGGQVCSNYGYTF. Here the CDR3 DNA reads TGTGCCAGCACCCAAATAGCGGGGGGCCAAGTGTGCTCTAACTATGGCTACACCTTC. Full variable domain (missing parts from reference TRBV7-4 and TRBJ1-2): GAGVSQSPRYKVAKRGRDVALRCDSISGHVTLYWYRQTLGQGSEVLTYSQSDAQRDKSGRPSGRFSAERPERSVSTLKIQRTEQGDSAVYLCASTQIAGGQVCSNYGYTFGSGTRLTVV.

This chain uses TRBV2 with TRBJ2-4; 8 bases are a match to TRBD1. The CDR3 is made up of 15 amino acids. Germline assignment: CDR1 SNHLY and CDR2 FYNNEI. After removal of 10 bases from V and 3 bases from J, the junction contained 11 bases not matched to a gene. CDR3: CATTTGQGGKNIQYF. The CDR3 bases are TGTGCCACCACCACTGGACAGGGAGGCAAAAACATTCAGTACTTC.

CDR3 sequence (DNA): TGCGCCAGCAGCGGGGGGGGCTTTAGCGGGAGCGCAGATACGCAGTATTTT. Translated: CASSGGGFSGSADTQYF. The chain links TRBV5-1 to TRBJ2-3, with 9 bases identical to TRBD2. Losses at the gene ends were 4 bases for V and 4 bases for J; bases not matched to a gene: 13. Germline CDR1 and CDR2: SGHRS and YFSETQ. This CDR3 has 17 residues.

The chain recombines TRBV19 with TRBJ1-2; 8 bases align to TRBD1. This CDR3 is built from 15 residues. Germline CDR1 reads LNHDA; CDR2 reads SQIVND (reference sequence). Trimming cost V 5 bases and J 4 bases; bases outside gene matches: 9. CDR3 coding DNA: TGTGCCAGTAGTTCTATTGGACAGGGAGGCTATGGCTACACCTTC. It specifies CASSSIGQGGYGYTF.

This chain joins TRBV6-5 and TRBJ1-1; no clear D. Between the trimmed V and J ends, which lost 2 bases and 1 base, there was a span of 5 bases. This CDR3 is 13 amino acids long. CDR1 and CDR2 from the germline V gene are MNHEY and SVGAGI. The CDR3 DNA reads TGTGCCAGCAGTTACGCTAGGAACACTGAAGCTTTCTTT. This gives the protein CASSYARNTEAFF.

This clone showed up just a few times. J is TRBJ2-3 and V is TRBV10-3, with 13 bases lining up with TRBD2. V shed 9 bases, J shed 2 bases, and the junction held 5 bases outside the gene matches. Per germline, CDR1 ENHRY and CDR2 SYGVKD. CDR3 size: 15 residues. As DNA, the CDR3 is TGTGCCATAAGGACTAGCGGGAGTGACACAGATACGCAGTATTTT. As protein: CAIRTSGSDTDTQYF.

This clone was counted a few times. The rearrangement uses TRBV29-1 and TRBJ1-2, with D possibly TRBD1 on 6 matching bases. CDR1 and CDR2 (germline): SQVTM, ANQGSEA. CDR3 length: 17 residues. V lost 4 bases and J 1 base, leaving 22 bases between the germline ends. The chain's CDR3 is CSVVTPAFRQDNYGYTF. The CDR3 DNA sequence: TGCAGCGTTGTAACCCCAGCCTTTCGACAGGATAACTATGGCTACACCTTC.

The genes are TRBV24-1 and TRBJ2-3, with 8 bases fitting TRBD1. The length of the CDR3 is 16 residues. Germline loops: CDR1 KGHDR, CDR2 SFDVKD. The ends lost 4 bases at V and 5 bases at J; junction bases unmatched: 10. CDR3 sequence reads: CATSETGQAGRDTQYF. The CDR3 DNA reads TGTGCCACCAGTGAGACGGGACAGGCGGGCCGAGATACGCAGTATTTT.

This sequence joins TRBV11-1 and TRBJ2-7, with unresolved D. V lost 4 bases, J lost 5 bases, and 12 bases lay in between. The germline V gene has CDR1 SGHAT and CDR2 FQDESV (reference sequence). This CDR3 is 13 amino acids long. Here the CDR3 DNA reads TGTGCCAGCAGCTCCCTTTGGGCCCACGAGCAGTACTTC. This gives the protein CASSSLWAHEQYF.

The CDR3 DNA reads as TGTGCCAGCTCACTTGGGACACCCACCTGGGGTGAAAAACTGTTTTTT. Its protein product is CASSLGTPTWGEKLFF. This chain links TRBV18 with TRBJ1-4, with D perhaps matching TRBD1 (6 bases). Germline-derived CDR1 and CDR2 are KGHSH and LQKENI. There are 16 residues in the CDR3. Trimming pared 4 bases from V and 7 bases from J, leaving 19 bases between.

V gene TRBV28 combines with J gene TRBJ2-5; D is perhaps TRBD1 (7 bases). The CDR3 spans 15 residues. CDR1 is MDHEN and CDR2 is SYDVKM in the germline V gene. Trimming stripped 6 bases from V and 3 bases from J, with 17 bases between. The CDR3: CASSLAGQPKETQYF. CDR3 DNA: TGTGCCAGCAGCCTCGCGGGACAGCCTAAAGAGACCCAGTACTTC. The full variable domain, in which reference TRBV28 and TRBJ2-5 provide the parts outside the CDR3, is DVKVTQSSRYLVKRTGEKVFLECVQDMDHENMFWYRQDPGLGLRLIYFSYDVKMKEKGDIPEGYSVSREKKERFSLILESASTNQTSMYLCASSLAGQPKETQYFGPGTRLLVL.